Below, one TCR beta chain is given with its context. A few counts support this clonotype. There is no known antigen for this receptor. Base qualities are not provided; no much larger clone lies one nucleotide away. V loses 3 bases, J loses 3 bases, and the germline ends lie 11 bases apart. The germline V gene (reference sequence) sets CDR1 to LNHNV and CDR2 to YYDKDF. The CDR3 contains 14 residues, cysteine and phenylalanine counted. The sequence is cut down to CDR3 DNA, 42 bases in frame from base 1. This record belongs to a study of blood T cells in healthy people across ages (dated by TCRdb to about 2015). Background for the entire study: In model experiments, roughly one uniquely barcoded TCR beta cDNA molecule per two T cells was captured by template switching. To avoid experimental bias, donors of different ages were spread randomly across the sequencing lanes. Using deep sequencing normalized with unique cDNA molecular identifiers, the study measured how TCR beta repertoire diversity changes with age. The study analyzed two additional independent replicas of 1 million unique cDNA reads from the same blood draw for two donors, one aged 18 to 30 and one aged 80 or older. The donors were split into four age groups: young (average around 15 years), middle-aged (about 40), aged (approximately 59) and long-lived (more than 80). Overall study results and their limits: Compared with the aged group, more naive CD4+ T cells, fewer expanded clones and increased TCR diversity were shown by the long-lived group, suggesting age selection. Estimates of total diversity based on one million sequenced T cells were considered lower bounds and underestimates. Observed TCR beta diversity per million T cells fell roughly linearly with age, and a significant reduction was already apparent by age around 39. Conclusive comparison of naive and antigen-experienced compartments was prevented by the profiling of bulk unsorted PBMCs. Observed TCR beta diversity correlated strongly with the percentage of naive T cells measured by flow cytometry. The CMV infection status of donors was not known, potentially confounding age-related changes in expanded clonotypes.

Systemically healthy Caucasian individuals from Russia, 35 to 40 in total and aged about 6 to 100 years, were included as donors. Ten milliliters of peripheral blood were drawn from each donor into EDTA-treated Vacutainer tubes. Ficoll-Paque density-gradient centrifugation was used to isolate PBMCs, with at least 6.5 million per sample. Trizol reagent was used to extract total RNA from PBMCs, with at least 5 micrograms per sample. For every donor, an aliquot of PBMCs went through flow cytometry to measure the percentages of naive CD45RAhigh/CD27high T cells. The library was made by 5' RACE. A second PCR of about 7 to 12 cycles was run with a J-beta primer mix and a sample-barcoded 5' primer. A template-switch 5' adaptor carrying 12 random nucleotides introduced a unique molecular identifier onto each TCR beta cDNA molecule. Each sample yielded at least 2.5 million CDR3-containing paired-end reads. First-strand cDNA synthesis was performed from all RNA using the Mint cDNA synthesis kit, with priming by a TRBC-specific oligonucleotide. Following uracil-DNA glycosylase treatment, all cDNA underwent a first 18-cycle PCR with the universal primers M1SS and BC2_uni_R. In the authors' own workflow: Normalization of each sample was performed by random selection of 1 million high-quality reads, each carrying a distinct molecular identifier. Reads sharing molecular identifiers were discarded rather than binned into consensus sequences. CDR3 identification, clonotype clustering and error correction used MiTCR with a Q25 quality threshold and the strictest error-elimination algorithm. A nonparametric unseen species model with Euler transformation was used to estimate lower-bound total TCR beta diversity. TCRdb trimmed public reads at Q25 via fastp, called clones via MiXCR and kept in-frame beta chains. Merged by CDR3 protein, the rows form single entries marked with the most common genes and DNA. The V and J calls reflect TCRdb's pipeline rather than the authors' work. Across this sample there are fewer than 2 million distinct CDR3 sequences, with 35% to 50% seen only once. The ten biggest clones cover more than 20% of the sample.

The sample was blood. The TCR was taken from a human donor in good health. The chain joins TRBV15 to TRBJ2-5; the D gene may be TRBD1 or TRBD2, since each aligns over 5 bases. The CDR3: CATSSGVGEETQYF. The DNA sequence is TGTGCCACCAGCAGCGGGGTGGGGGAAGAGACCCAGTACTTC.